Sequencing of this T cell receptor beta chain was carried out in a study of blood T cell repertoires in COVID-19. CDR3 length: 13 amino acids. Per germline, CDR1 LNHDA and CDR2 SQIVND (reference sequence). The germline V and J ends were trimmed by 6 bases and 3 bases, with 9 bases remaining between them. In the study's own analysis: Estimation of nucleated cell counts relied on the amplification of reference gene primers. The table came from immunoSEQ multiplex PCR; TCRdb's copy has only in-frame clones and leaves some out. V and J calls and clone size are given by that table; D and trimming were obtained from the DNA. The sample lists approximately 200,000 clones, about 85% seen once, with more than 10% in the top ten. Cohort assignment relied on participant-reported clinical history. Each recovered donor of Cohort 3 presented with two negative PCRs, clearance, or symptom resolution.

V and J are TRBV19 and TRBJ1-3, with a tentative D call TRBD1 (5 bases). The specimen sequenced was PBMCs or T cells enriched from blood (not recorded which). The TCR sequence derives from a man aged 25-45 years who had recovered from COVID-19. The CDR3 reads CASRTVGGNTIYF. CDR3 sequence (DNA): TGTGCCAGTAGGACAGTAGGTGGAAACACCATATATTTT.